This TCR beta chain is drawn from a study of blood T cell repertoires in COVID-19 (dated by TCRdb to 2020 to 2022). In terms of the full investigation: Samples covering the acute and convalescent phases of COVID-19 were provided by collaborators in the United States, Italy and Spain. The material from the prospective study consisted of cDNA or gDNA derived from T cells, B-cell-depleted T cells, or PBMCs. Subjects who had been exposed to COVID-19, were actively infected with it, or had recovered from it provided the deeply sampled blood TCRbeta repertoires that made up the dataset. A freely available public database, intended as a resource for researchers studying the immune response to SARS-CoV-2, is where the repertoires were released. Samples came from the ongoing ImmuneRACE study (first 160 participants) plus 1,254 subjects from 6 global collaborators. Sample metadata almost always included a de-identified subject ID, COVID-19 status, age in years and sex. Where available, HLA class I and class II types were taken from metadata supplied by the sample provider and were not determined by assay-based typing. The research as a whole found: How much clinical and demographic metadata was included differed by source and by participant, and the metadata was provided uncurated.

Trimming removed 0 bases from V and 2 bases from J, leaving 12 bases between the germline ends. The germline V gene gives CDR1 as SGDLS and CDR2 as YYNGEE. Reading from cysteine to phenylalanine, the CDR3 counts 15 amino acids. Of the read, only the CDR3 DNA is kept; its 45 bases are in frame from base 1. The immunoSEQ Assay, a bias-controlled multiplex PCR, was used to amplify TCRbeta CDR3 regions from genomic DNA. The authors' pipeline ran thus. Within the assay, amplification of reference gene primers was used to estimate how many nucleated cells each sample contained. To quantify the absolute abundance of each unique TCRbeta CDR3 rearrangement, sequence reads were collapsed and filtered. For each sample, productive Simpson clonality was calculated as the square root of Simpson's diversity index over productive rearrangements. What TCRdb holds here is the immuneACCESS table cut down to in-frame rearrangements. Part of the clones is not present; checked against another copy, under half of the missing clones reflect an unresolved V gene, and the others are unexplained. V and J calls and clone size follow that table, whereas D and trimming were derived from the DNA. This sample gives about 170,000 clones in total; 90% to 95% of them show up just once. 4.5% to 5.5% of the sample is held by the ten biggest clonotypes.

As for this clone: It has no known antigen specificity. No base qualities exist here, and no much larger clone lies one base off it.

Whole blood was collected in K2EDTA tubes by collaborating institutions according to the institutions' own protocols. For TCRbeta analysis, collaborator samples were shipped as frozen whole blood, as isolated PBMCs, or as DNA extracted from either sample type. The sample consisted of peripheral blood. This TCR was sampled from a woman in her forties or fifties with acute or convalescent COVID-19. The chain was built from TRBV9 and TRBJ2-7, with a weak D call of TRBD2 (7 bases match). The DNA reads TGTGCCAGCAGCGTAGAACCGGGGGGCCCCTACGAGCAGTACTTC. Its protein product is CASSVEPGGPYEQYF.